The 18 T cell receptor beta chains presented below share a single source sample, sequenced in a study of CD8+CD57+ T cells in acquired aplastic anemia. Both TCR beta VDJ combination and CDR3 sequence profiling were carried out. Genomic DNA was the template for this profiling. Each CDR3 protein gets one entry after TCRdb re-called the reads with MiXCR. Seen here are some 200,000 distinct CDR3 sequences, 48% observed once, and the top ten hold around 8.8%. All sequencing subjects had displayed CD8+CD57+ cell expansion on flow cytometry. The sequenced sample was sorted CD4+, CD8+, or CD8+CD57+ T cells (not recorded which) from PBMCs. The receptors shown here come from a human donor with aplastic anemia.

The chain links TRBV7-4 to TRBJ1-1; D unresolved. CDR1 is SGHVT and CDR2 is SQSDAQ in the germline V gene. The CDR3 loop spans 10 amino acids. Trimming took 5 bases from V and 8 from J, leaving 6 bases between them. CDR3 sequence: CASSPMEAFF. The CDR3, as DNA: TGTGCCAGCAGCCCCATGGAAGCTTTCTTT.

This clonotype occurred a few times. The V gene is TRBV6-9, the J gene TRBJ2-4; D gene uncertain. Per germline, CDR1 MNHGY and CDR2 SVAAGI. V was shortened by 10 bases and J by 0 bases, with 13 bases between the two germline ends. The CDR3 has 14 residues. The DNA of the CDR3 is TGTGCCACCAGAAACTCGGGAGCCAAAAACATTCAGTACTTC. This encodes CATRNSGAKNIQYF.

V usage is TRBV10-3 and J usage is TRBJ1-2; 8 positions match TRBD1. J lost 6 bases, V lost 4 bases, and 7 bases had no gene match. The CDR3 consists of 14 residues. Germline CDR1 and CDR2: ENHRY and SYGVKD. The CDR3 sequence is CAISAAATGDGYTF. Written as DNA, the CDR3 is TGTGCCATCAGTGCGGCGGCGACAGGGGATGGCTACACCTTC.

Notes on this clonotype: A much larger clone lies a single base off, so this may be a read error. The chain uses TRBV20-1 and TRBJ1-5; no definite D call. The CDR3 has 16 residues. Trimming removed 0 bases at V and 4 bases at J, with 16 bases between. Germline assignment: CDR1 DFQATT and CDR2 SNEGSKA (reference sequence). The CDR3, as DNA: TGCAGTGCTAGAGATATAGCGGATGTGTTAAATCAGCCCCAGCATTTT. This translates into CSARDIADVLNQPQHF.

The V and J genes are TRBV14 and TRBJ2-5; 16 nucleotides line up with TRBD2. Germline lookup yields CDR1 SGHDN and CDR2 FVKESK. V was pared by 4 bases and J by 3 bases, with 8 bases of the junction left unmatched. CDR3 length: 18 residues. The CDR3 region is CASSPTGTSGRAEETQYF. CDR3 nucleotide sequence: TGTGCCAGCAGCCCCACCGGGACTAGCGGGAGGGCGGAAGAGACCCAGTACTTC.

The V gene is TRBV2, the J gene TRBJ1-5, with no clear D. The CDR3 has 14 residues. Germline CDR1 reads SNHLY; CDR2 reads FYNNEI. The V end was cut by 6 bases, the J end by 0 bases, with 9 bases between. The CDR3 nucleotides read TGTGCCAGCAGGCCCAGCAATAGCAATCAGCCCCAGCATTTT. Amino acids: CASRPSNSNQPQHF.

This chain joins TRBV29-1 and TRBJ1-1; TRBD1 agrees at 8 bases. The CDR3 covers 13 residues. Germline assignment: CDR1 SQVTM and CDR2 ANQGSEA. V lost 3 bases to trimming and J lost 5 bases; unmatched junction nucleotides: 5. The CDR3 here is CSVETGVGTEAFF. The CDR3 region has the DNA TGCAGCGTTGAGACAGGGGTCGGAACTGAAGCTTTCTTT.

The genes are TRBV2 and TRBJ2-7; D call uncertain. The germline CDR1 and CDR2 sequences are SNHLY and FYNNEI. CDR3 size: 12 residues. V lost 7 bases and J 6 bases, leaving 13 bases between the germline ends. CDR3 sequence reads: CASKEQSAEQYF. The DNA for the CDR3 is TGTGCCAGCAAGGAACAGTCGGCCGAGCAGTACTTC.

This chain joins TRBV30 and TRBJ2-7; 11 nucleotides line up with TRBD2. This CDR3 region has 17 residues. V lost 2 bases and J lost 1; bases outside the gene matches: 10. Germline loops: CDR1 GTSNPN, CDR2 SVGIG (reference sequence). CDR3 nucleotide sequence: TGTGCCTGGAGTCCCGCGTTGACTAGCGGGATTTCCTACGAGCAGTACTTC. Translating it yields CAWSPALTSGISYEQYF.

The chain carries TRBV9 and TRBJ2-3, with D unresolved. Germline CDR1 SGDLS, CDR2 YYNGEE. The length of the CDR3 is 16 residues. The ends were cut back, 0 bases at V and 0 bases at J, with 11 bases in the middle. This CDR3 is CASSVGTGQSTDTQYF. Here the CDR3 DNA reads TGTGCCAGCAGCGTAGGGACGGGTCAAAGCACAGATACGCAGTATTTT. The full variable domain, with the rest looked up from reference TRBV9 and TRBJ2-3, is DSGVTQTPKHLITATGQRVTLRCSPRSGDLSVYWYQQSLDQGLQFLIQYYNGEERAKGNILERFSAQQFPDLHSELNLSSLELGDSALYFCASSVGTGQSTDTQYFGPGTRLTVL.

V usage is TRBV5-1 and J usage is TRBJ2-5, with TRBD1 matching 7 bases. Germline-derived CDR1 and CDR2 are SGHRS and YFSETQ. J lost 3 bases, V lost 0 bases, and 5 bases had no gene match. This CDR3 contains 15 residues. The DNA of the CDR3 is TGCGCCAGCAGCTTGGCGGGGACAGCCGAAGAGACCCAGTACTTC. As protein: CASSLAGTAEETQYF.

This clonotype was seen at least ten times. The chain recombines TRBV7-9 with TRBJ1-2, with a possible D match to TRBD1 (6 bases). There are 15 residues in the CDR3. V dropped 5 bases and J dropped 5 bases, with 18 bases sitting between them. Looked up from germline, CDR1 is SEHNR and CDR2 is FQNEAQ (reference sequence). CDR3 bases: TGTGCCAGCAGCCCTTTGCGGGAGGGGGTTTATGGCTACACCTTC. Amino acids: CASSPLREGVYGYTF.

The CDR3 coding sequence is TGCGCCAGCACTGCCCACCCGGCGGCCGGGGAGCTGTTTTTT. Its translation: CASTAHPAAGELFF. V gene TRBV10-1 combines with J gene TRBJ2-2; D is unclear. The V end was cut by 7 bases, the J end by 6 bases, with 15 bases between. Germline assignment: CDR1 WNHNN and CDR2 SYGVQD (reference sequence). The CDR3 contains 14 residues.

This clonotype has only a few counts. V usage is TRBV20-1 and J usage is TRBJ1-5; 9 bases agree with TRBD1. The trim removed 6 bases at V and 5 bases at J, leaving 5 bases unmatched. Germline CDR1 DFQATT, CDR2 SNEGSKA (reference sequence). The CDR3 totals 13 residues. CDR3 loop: CSAQGQGDQPQHF. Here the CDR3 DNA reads TGCAGTGCCCAGGGACAGGGCGATCAGCCCCAGCATTTT.

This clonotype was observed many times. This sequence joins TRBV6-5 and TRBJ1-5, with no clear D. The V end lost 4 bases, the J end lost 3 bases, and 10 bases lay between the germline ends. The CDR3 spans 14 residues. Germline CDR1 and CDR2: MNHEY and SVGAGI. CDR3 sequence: CASSSTGNNQPQHF. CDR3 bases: TGTGCCAGCAGTTCGACGGGAAACAATCAGCCCCAGCATTTT.

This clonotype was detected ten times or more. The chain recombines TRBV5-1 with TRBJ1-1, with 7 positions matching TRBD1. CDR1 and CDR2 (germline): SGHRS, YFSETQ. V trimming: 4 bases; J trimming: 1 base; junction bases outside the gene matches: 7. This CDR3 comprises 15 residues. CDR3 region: CASSVQGTENTEAFF. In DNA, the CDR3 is TGCGCCAGCAGCGTGCAAGGGACAGAGAACACTGAAGCTTTCTTT.

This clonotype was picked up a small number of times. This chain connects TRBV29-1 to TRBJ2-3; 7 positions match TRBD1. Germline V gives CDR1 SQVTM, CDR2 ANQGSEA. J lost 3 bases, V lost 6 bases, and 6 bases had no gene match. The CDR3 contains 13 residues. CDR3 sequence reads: CSVDTTGTDTQYF. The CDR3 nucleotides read TGCAGCGTCGACACGACAGGGACAGATACGCAGTATTTT.

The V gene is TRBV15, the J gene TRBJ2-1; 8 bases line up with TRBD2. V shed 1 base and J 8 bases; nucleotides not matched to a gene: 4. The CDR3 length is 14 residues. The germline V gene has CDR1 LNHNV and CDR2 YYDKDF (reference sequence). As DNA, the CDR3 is TGTGCCACCAGCAGAGGTAGCGGGGCGGATGAGCAGTTCTTC. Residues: CATSRGSGADEQFF.